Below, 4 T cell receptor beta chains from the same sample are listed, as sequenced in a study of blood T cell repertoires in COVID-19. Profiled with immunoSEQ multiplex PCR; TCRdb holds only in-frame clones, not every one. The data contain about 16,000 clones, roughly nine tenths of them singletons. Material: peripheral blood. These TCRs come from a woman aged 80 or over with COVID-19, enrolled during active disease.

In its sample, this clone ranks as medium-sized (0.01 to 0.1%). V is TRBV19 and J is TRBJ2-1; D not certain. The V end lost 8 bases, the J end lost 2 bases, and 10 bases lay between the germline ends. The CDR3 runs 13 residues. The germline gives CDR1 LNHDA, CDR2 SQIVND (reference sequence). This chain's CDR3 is CASQERTYNEQFF. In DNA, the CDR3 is TGTGCCAGTCAAGAGCGAACCTACAATGAGCAGTTCTTC.

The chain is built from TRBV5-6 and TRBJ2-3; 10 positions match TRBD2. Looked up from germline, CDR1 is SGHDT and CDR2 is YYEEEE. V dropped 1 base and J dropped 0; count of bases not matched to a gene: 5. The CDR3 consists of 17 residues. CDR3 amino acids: CASSLLSSGRSTDTQYF. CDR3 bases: TGTGCCAGCAGCTTGCTCTCTAGCGGGAGAAGCACAGATACGCAGTATTTT.

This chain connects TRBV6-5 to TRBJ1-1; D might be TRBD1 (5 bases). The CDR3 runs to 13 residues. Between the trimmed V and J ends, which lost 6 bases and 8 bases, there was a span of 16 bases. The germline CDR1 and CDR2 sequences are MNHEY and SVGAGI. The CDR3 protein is CASRVPGGGEAFF. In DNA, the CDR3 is TGTGCCAGCAGGGTGCCCGGGGGTGGGGAAGCTTTCTTT.

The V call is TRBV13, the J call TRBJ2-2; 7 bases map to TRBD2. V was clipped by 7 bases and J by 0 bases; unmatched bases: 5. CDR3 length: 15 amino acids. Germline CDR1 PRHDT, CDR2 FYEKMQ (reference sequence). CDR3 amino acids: CASTYGGANTGELFF. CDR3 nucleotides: TGTGCCAGCACCTATGGGGGGGCGAACACCGGGGAGCTGTTTTTT.